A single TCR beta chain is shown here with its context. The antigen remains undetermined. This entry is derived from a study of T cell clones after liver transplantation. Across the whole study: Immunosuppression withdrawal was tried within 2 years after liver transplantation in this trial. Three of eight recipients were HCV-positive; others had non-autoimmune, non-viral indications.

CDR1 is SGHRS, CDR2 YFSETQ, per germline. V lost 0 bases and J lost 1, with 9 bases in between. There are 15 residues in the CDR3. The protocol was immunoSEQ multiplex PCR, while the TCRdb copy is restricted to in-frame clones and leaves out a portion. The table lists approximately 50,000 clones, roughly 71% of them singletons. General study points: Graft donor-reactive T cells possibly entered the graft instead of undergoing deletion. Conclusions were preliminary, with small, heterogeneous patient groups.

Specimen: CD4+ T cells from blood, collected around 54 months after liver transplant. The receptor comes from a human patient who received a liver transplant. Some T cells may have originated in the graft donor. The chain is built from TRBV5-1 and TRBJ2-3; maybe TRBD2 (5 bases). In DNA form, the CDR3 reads TGCGCCAGCAGCTTGGATTCCGGGGGCACAGATACGCAGTATTTT. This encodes CASSLDSGGTDTQYF.